This T cell receptor (beta chain) stems from a study of CD4 T cells in relation to SARS-CoV-2 and coronaviruses. Germline V gene data show CDR1 as MNHEY and CDR2 as SVGEGT. CDR3 length equals 14 residues. V lost 7 bases and J lost 5, with 18 bases in between. A remark on this clone: Its cognate antigen is unknown.

Points from the study as a whole: Monoreactive clones expanded significantly more to SARS-CoV-2 than crossreactive clones did.

Before the COVID-19 pandemic, during about 2010-2019, CD4+ T cells were taken from unexposed donors. Using immunoSEQ multiplex PCR, the repertoire was profiled, and TCRdb retains in-frame clones only, with some absent. This sample has tens of thousands of clones, with more than 80% found just once. The rearrangement links TRBV6-2 or TRBV6-3 to TRBJ2-7; D is perhaps TRBD1 (6 bases). The receptor was derived from a human donor in good health. The specimen was memory CD4+ T cells from PBMCs. DNA of the CDR3: TGTGCCAGCACCCCCCTGGGGCAGGGGAACGAGCAGTACTTC. The encoded protein is CASTPLGQGNEQYF.